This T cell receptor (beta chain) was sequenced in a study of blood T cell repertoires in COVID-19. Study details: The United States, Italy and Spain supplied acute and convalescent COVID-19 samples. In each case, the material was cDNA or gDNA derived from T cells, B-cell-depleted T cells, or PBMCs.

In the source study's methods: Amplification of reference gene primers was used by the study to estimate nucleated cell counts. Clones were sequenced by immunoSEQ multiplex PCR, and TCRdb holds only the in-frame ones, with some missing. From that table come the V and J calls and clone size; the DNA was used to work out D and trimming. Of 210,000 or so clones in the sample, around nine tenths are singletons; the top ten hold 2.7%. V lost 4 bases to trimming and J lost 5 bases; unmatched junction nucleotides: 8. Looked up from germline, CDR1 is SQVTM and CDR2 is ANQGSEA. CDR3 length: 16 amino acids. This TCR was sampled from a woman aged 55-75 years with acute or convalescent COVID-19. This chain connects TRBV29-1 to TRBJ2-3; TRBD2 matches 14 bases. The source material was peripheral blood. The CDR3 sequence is CSVGQGGTSGRDTQYF. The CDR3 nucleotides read TGCAGCGTTGGGCAGGGAGGGACTAGCGGGAGAGATACGCAGTATTTT.